The T cell receptor (beta chain) described here comes from a study of T cell responses to AZD1222 COVID-19 vaccine. Overall study: Researchers grouped second doses given at about 4 or about 12 weeks into one pool. Points from the study as a whole: A mostly white British donor set with more females was recruited, and clonal diversity was possibly underestimated.

Profiling relied on immunoSEQ multiplex PCR, and the TCRdb table lists in-frame clones only, not all of them. The repertoire holds about 100,000 clones, with about nine tenths as singletons. As regards this clone: Its specificity is unknown.

This CDR3 region has 12 residues. The trim removed 10 bases at V and 5 bases at J, leaving 7 bases unmatched. CDR1 is WSHSY and CDR2 is SAAADI in the germline V gene. The V gene is TRBV10-2, the J gene TRBJ2-7, with TRBD2 matching 8 bases. Source: peripheral blood, taken on day 0 of AZD1222 vaccination. The sequence derives from an adult in good health. CDR3 sequence: CATSPGGNEQYF. The CDR3 coding sequence is TGCGCCACCTCGCCGGGGGGGAACGAGCAGTACTTC.